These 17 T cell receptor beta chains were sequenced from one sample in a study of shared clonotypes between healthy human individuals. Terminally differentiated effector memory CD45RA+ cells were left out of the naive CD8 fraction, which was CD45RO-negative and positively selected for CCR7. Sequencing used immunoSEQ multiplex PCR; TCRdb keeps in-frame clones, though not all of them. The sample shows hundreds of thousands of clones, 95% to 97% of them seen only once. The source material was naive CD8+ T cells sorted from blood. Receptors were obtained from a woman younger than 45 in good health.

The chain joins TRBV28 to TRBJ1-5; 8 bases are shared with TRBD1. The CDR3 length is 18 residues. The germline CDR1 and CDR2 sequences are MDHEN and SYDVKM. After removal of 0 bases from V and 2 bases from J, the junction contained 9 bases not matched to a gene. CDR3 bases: TGTGCCAGCAGTTTATGGCTCAGGGGGCTTTGGGGCAATCAGCCCCAGCATTTT. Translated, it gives CASSLWLRGLWGNQPQHF.

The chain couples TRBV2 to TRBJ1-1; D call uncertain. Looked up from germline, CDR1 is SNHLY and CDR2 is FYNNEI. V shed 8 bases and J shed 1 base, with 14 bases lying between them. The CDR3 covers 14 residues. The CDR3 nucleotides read TGTGCCAGCGGCCAGGTAGGCCAGAACACTGAAGCTTTCTTT. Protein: CASGQVGQNTEAFF.

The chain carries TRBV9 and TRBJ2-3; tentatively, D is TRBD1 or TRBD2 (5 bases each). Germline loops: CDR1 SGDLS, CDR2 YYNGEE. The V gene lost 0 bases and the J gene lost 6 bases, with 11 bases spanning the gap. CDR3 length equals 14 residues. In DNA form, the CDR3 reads TGTGCCAGCAGCGTAGGCAGAGGGGTGGATACGCAGTATTTT. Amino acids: CASSVGRGVDTQYF.

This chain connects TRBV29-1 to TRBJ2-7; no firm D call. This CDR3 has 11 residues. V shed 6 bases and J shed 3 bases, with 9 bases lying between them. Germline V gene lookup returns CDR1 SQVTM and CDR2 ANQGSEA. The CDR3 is CSVAGLYEQYF. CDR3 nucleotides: TGCAGCGTGGCAGGTCTCTACGAGCAGTACTTC.

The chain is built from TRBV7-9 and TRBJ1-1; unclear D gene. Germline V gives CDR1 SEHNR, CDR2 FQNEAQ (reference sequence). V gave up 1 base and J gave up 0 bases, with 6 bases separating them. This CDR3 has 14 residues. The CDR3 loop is CASSLEGVNTEAFF. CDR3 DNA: TGTGCCAGCAGCTTAGAAGGAGTGAACACTGAAGCTTTCTTT.

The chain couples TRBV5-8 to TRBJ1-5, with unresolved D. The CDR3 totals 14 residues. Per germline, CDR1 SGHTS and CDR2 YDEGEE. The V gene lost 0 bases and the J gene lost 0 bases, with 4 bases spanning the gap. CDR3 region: CASSLVSSNQPQHF. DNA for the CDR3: TGTGCCAGCAGCTTGGTCAGTAGCAATCAGCCCCAGCATTTT.

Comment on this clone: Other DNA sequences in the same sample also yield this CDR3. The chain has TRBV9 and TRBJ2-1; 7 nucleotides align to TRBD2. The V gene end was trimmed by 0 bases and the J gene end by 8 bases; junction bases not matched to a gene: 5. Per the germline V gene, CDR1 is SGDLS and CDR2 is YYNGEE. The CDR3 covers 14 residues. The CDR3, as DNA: TGTGCCAGCAGCGTAGGCGGGAGTGGCTATGAGCAGTTCTTC. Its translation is CASSVGGSGYEQFF.

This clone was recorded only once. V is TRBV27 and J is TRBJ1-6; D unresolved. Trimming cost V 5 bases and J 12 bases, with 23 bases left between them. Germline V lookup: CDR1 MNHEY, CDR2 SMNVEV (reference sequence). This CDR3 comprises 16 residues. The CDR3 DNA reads TGTGCCAGCAGTACCCCGCGATCGGGCATCGGTTTACCCCTCCACTTT. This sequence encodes CASSTPRSGIGLPLHF.

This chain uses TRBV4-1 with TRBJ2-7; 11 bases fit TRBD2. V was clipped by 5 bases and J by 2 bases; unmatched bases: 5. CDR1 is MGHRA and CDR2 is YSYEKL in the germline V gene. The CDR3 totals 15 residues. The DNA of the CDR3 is TGCGCCAGCAGCGTTCTAGCGGGAGGCGCCTACGAGCAGTACTTC. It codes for CASSVLAGGAYEQYF.

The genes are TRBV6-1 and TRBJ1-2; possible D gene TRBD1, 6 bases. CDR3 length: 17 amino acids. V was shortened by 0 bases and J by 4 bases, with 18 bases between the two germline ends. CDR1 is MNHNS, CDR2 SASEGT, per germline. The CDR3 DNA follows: TGTGCCAGCAGTGAAGCGATTACGGGGGCAGATGGCTATGGCTACACCTTC. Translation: CASSEAITGADGYGYTF.

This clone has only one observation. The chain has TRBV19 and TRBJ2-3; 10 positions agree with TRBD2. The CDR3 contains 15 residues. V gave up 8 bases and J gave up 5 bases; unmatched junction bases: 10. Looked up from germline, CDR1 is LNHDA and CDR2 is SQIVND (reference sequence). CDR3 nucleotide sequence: TGTGCCAGTGGATCGACTAGCGGGTATCAAGATACGCAGTATTTT. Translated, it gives CASGSTSGYQDTQYF.

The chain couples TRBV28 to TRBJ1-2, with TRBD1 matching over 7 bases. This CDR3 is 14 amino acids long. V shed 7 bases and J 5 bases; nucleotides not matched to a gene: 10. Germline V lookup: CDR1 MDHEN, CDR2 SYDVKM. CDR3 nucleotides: TGTGCCAGCACCCCCCAGGGGGGGATTTATGGCTACACCTTC. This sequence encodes CASTPQGGIYGYTF.

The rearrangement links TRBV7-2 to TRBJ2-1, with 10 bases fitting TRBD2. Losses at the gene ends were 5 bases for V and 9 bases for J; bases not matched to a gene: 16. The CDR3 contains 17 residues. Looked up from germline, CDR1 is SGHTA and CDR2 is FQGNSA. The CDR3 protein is CASSVTGSWGLAIEQFF. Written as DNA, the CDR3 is TGTGCCAGCAGCGTAACGGGGAGTTGGGGACTAGCGATTGAGCAGTTCTTC. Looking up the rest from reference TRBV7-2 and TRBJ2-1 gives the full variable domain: GAGVSQSPSNKVTEKGKDVELRCDPISGHTALYWYRQSLGQGLEFLIYFQGNSAPDKSGLPSDRFSAERTGGSVSTLTIQRTQQEDSAVYLCASSVTGSWGLAIEQFFGPGTRLTVL.

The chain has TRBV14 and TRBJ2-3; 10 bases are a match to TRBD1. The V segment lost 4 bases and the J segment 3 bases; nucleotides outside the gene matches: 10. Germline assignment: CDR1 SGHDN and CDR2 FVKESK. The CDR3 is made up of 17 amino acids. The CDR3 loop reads CASSPYLGQGVTDTQYF. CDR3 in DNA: TGTGCCAGCAGCCCCTACCTCGGACAGGGGGTGACAGATACGCAGTATTTT.

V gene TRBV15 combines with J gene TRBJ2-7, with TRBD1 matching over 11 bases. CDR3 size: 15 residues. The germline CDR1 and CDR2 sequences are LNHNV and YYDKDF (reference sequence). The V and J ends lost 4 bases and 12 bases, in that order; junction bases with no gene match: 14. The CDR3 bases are TGTGCCACCAGCACAGGACCGGGACAGGGGGTGTCTAGGTACTTC. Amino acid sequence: CATSTGPGQGVSRYF.

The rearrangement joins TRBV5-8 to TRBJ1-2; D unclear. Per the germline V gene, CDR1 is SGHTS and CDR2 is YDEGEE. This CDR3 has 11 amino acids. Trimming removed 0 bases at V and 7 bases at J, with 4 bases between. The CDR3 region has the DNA TGTGCCAGCAGCTTGGGGTTTGGCTACACCTTC. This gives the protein CASSLGFGYTF.

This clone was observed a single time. CDR3 region: CATSSDREQPQHF. Written as DNA, the CDR3 is TGTGCCACCAGCAGCGACAGGGAACAGCCCCAGCATTTT. This chain connects TRBV15 to TRBJ1-5; 7 positions agree with TRBD1. V was clipped by 3 bases and J by 7 bases; unmatched bases: 3. Germline loops: CDR1 LNHNV, CDR2 YYDKDF (reference sequence). CDR3 length: 13 residues.